The source of this T cell receptor (beta chain) is a study of PD-1 blockade in classical Hodgkin lymphoma. This table comes from immunoSEQ multiplex PCR, and its TCRdb copy is limited to in-frame clones, with some not included. The sample has approximately 47,000 clones; roughly 88% are singletons. Time point indicated: newly diagnosed, previously untreated cHL patient sample. The germline gives CDR1 ENHRY, CDR2 SYGVKD. The CDR3 has 17 amino acids. The germline V and J ends were trimmed by 11 bases and 0 bases, with 25 bases remaining between them. The specimen was peripheral blood mononuclear cells (PBMCs). This clonotype was sampled from a human donor with classical Hodgkin lymphoma. V usage is TRBV10-3 and J usage is TRBJ2-5; D possibly corresponds to TRBD2 (7 bases). CDR3 protein: CALQPQRGGGYQETQYF. In nucleotides, the CDR3 is TGTGCCCTCCAACCCCAACGAGGGGGGGGGTACCAAGAGACCCAGTACTTC.